This T cell receptor beta chain originates from a study of human T cells and chemical hapten exposure. The sample's time point: patch test 2, 6 weeks after DPC sensitization. The treatment was: therapeutic diphenylcyclopropenone sensitization with weekly scalp DPC. In this sample, this clonotype turned up a few times. This CDR3 is 15 amino acids long. The germline V gene encodes CDR1 SGHAT and CDR2 FQDESV (reference sequence). Germline trimming cut 6 bases from V and 6 bases from J; bases unmatched to any gene: 11. TCRdb used MiXCR to reprocess the RACE reads, holding one entry per CDR3 protein. The table has 40,000 to 45,000 distinct CDR3 sequences, about 9.8% seen once; the top ten hold about 15%.

The chain employs TRBV11-1 and TRBJ2-1; TRBD1 matches 7 bases. This clonotype was obtained from a woman in her thirties or forties with alopecia areata. Some clones in this sample may be carry-over from other donors' samples. This material consisted of whole blood, taken in connection with sensitization to the hapten diphenylcyclopropenone (DPC). DNA for the CDR3: TGTGCCAGCAGTCCTACCACGACAGGGCCCAATGAGCAGTTCTTC. This gives the protein CASSPTTTGPNEQFF.